This T cell receptor (beta chain) was documented in a study of blood T cell repertoires in COVID-19 (dated by TCRdb to the early 2020s). With regard to the full study: Collaborator samples came from the United States, Italy and Spain and covered acute and convalescent phases of COVID-19. The material from the prospective study consisted of cDNA or gDNA derived from T cells, B-cell-depleted T cells, or PBMCs. The dataset comprised deeply sampled blood TCRbeta repertoires from subjects exposed to, actively infected with, or recovered from COVID-19. The repertoires were released in a freely available public database intended as a resource for research on the immune response to SARS-CoV-2. The samples were drawn from the first 160 participants of the ongoing ImmuneRACE study and from over 950 subjects provided by 6 global collaborators. The sample metadata nearly always contained a de-identified subject ID, COVID-19 status, age in years and sex. Where available, HLA class I and class II types were taken from metadata supplied by the sample provider and were not determined by assay-based typing. Study-level results and caveats: Clinical and demographic metadata were provided uncurated, with the amount varying by source and participant.

As concerns this clone: The antigen it binds to is not known. No base-level quality is on record; no much larger clone is a single base apart.

At one collaborating source in Seattle, patients were enrolled during active infection and were followed longitudinally through the course of disease. Whole blood was collected in K2EDTA tubes by collaborating institutions according to the institutions' own protocols. For TCRbeta analysis, collaborator samples were shipped as frozen whole blood, as isolated PBMCs, or as DNA extracted from either sample type. The immunoSEQ Assay, a bias-controlled multiplex PCR, was used to amplify TCRbeta CDR3 regions from genomic DNA. Turning to the authors' computational methods: Nucleated cell counts per sample were estimated from amplification of reference gene primers within the assay. To quantify the absolute abundance of each unique TCRbeta CDR3 rearrangement, sequence reads were collapsed and filtered. For each sample, productive Simpson clonality was calculated as the square root of Simpson's diversity index across productive rearrangements. Held by TCRdb, this immuneACCESS table contains in-frame sequences only and omits some clones. Under half of the omission traces to an unresolved V gene where checked; the cause of the rest is unknown. The V and J calls and clone size are taken from that table; D and trimming were inferred from the DNA. Present in this sample are 120,000 or so clones, 81% of which were seen just once. The ten largest account for 17% of the sample.

The sequence came from a man younger than 40 with COVID-19, enrolled during active disease. Sequenced material: peripheral blood.

The CDR3 here reads CASSLRGRGTNYGYTF. The sequence in DNA is TGTGCCAGCAGCTTAAGAGGTCGGGGGACTAACTATGGCTACACCTTC. The sequence is built from TRBV13 and TRBJ1-2; perhaps TRBD1 is the D gene, with 5 bases matching. The CDR3 starts with the cysteine, ends with the phenylalanine, and has 16 residues. Solely the CDR3 DNA is kept, with 48 bases framed from the first base. The germline V gene encodes CDR1 PRHDT and CDR2 FYEKMQ (reference sequence). The trim is 2 bases for V and 0 bases for J, with a gap of 13 bases between the germline ends.